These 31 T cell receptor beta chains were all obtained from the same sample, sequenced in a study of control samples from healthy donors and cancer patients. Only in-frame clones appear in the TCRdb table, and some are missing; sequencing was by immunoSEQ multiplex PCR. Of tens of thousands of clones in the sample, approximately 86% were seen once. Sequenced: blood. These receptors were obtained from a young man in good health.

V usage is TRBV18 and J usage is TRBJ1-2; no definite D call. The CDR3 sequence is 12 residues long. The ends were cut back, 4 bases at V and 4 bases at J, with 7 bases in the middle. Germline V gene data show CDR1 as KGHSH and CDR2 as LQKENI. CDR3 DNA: TGTGCCAGCTCACTTAACCCCTATGGCTACACCTTC. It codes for CASSLNPYGYTF. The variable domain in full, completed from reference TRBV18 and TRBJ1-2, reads NAGVMQNPRHLVRRRGQEARLRCSPMKGHSHVYWYRQLPEEGLKFMVYLQKENIIDESGMPKERFSAEFPKEGPSILRIQQVVRGDSAAYFCASSLNPYGYTFGSGTRLTVV.

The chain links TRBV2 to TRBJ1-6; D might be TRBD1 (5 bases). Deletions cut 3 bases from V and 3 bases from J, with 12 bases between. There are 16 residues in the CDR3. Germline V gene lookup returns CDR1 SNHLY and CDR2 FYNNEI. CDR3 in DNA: TGTGCCAGCAGTGACTTGGGGGGTGGCTATAATTCACCCCTCCACTTT. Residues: CASSDLGGGYNSPLHF. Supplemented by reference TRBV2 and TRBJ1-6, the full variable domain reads EPEVTQTPSHQVTQMGQEVILRCVPISNHLYFYWYRQILGQKVEFLVSFYNNEISEKSEIFDDQFSVERPDGSNFTLKIRSTKLEDSAMYFCASSDLGGGYNSPLHFGNGTRLTVT.

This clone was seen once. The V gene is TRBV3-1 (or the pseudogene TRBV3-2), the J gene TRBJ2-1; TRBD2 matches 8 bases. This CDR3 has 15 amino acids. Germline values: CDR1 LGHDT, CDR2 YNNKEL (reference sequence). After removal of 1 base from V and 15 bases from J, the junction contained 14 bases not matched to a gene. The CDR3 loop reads CASSQVPAGALRLFF. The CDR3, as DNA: TGTGCCAGCAGCCAAGTACCAGCGGGGGCCCTCCGGCTGTTCTTC.

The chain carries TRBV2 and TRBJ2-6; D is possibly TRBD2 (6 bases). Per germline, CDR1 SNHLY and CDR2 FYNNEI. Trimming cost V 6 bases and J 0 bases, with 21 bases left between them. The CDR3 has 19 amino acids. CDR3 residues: CASSRLGLFSGSGANVLTF. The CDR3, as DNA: TGTGCCAGCAGCCGACTAGGGCTGTTCTCGGGCTCTGGGGCCAACGTCCTGACTTTC.

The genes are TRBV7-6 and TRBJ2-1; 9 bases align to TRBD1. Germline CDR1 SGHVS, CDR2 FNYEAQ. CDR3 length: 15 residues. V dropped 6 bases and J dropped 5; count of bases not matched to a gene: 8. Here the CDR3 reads CASSLSDRGNNEQFF. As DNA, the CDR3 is TGTGCCAGCAGTCTCAGTGACAGGGGGAACAATGAGCAGTTCTTC.

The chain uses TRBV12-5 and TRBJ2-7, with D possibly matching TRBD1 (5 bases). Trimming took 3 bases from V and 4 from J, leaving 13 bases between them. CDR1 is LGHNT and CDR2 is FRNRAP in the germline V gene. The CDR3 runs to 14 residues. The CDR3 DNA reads TGTGCTAGTGGTTTAGGGGTGCCATCATACGAGCAGTACTTC. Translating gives CASGLGVPSYEQYF.

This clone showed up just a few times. For the CDR3, the DNA is TGTGCCAGCAGCGGCAGGGGGCTATCACCCCTCCACTTT. Residues: CASSGRGLSPLHF. The chain links TRBV7-2 to TRBJ1-6, with 8 nucleotides matching TRBD1. V shed 5 bases and J 10 bases; nucleotides not matched to a gene: 4. Germline loops: CDR1 SGHTA, CDR2 FQGNSA. This CDR3 has 13 amino acids. The full variable domain, rest sourced from reference TRBV7-2 and TRBJ1-6, is GAGVSQSPSNKVTEKGKDVELRCDPISGHTALYWYRQSLGQGLEFLIYFQGNSAPDKSGLPSDRFSAERTGGSVSTLTIQRTQQEDSAVYLCASSGRGLSPLHFGNGTRLTVT.

The DNA of the CDR3 is TGTGCCAGCAGCGGTGACAGGGACGTGGGTGAGCAGTACTTC. Translated: CASSGDRDVGEQYF. This chain connects TRBV9 to TRBJ2-7; 7 bases map to TRBD1. V shed 3 bases, J shed 7 bases, and the junction held 10 bases outside the gene matches. From germline, CDR1 is SGDLS and CDR2 YYNGEE. The CDR3 consists of 14 residues.

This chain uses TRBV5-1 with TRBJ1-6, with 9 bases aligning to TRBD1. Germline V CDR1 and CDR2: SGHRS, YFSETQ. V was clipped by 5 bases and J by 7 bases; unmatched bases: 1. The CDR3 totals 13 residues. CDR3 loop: CASRGQGNSPLHF. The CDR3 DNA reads TGCGCCAGCAGAGGACAGGGGAATTCACCCCTCCACTTT.

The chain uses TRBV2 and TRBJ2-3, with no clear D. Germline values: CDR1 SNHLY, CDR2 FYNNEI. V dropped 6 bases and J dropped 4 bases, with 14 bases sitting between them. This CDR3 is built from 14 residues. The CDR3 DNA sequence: TGTGCCAGCAGGATCAGTCCCCCGGCAGATACGCAGTATTTT. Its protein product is CASRISPPADTQYF.

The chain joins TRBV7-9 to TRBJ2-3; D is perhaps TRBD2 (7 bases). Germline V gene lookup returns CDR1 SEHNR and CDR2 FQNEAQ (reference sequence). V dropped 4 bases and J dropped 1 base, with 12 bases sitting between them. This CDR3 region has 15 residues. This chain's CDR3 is CASSSGGWGTDTQYF. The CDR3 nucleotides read TGTGCCAGCAGCTCGGGGGGCTGGGGCACAGATACGCAGTATTTT.

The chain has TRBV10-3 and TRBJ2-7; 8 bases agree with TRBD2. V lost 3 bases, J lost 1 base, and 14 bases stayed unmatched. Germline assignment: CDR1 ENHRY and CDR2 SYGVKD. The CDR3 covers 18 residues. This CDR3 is CAISDRQRLAGGSYEQYF. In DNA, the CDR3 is TGTGCCATCAGTGATAGGCAGAGACTGGCGGGGGGTTCCTACGAGCAGTACTTC.

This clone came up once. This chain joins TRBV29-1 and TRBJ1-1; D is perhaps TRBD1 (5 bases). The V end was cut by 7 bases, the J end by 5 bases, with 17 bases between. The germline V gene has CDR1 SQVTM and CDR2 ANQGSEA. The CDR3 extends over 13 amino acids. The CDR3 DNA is TGCAGCGCGGGCTGGACACTTAGGACTGAAGCTTTCTTT. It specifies CSAGWTLRTEAFF.

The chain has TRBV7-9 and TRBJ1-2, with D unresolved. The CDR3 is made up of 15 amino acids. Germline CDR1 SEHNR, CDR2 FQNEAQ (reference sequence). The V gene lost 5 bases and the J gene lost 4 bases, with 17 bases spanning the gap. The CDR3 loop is CASSLSIDTLYGYTF. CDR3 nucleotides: TGTGCCAGCAGCCTTAGTATAGACACCCTCTATGGCTACACCTTC.

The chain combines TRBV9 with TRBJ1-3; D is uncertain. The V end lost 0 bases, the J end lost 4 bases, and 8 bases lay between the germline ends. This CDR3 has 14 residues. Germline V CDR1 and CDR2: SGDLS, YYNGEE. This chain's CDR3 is CASSVVGGGNTIYF. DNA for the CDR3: TGTGCCAGCAGCGTAGTGGGAGGAGGAAACACCATATATTTT.

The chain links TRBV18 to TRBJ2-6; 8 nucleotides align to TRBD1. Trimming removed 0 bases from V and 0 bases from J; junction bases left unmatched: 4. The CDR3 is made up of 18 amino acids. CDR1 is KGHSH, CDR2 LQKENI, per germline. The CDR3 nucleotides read TGTGCCAGCTCACCACCCCGGGACAGGCTCTCTGGGGCCAACGTCCTGACTTTC. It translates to CASSPPRDRLSGANVLTF.

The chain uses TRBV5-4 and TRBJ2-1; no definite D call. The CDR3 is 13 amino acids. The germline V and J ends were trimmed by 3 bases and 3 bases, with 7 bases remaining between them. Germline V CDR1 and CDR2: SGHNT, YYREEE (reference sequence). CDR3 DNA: TGTGCCAGCAGCTCGACAAACTACAATGAGCAGTTCTTC. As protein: CASSSTNYNEQFF.

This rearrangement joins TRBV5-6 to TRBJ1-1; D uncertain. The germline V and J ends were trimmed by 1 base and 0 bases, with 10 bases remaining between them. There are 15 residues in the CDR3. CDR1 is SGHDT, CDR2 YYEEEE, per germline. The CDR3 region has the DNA TGTGCCAGCAGCTTGACCCTCCGAATGAACACTGAAGCTTTCTTT. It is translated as CASSLTLRMNTEAFF.

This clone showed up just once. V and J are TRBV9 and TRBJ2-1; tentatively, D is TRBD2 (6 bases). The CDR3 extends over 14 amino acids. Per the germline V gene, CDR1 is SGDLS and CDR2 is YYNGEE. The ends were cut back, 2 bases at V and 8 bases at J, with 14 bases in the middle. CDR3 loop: CASSVGGRGDEQFF. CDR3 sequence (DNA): TGTGCCAGCAGCGTGGGGGGTAGGGGCGATGAGCAGTTCTTC.

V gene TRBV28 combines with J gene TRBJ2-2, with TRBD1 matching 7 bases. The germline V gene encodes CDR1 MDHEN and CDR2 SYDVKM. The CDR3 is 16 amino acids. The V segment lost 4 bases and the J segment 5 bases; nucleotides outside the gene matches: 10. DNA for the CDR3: TGTGCCAGCAGTTCCCTTAGACAGGGTAATACCGGGGAGCTGTTTTTT. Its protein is CASSSLRQGNTGELFF.

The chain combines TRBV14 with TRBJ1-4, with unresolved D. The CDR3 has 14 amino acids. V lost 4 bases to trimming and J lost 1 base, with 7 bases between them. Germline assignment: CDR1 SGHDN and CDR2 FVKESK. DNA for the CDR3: TGTGCCAGCAGCCTACGGGTAACTAATGAAAAACTGTTTTTT. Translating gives CASSLRVTNEKLFF.

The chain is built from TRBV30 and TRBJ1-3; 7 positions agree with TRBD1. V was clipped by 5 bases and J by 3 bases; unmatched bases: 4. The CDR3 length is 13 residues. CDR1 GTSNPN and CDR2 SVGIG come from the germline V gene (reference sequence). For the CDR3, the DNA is TGTGCCTGGGCGACAGGGAATGGAAACACCATATATTTT. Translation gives CAWATGNGNTIYF.

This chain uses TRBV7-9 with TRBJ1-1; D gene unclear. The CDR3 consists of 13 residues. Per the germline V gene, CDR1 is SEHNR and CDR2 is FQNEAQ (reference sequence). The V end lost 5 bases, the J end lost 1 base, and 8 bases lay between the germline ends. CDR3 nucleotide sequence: TGTGCCAGCAGCCGTAGGGAGAACACTGAAGCTTTCTTT. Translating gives CASSRRENTEAFF.

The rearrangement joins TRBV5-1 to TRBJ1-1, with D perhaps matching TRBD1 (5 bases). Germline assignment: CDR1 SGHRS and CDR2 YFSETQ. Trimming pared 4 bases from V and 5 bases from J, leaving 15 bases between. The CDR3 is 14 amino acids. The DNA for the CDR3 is TGCGCCAGCAGCCCGTATACTAGGGGAACTGAAGCTTTCTTT. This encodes CASSPYTRGTEAFF.

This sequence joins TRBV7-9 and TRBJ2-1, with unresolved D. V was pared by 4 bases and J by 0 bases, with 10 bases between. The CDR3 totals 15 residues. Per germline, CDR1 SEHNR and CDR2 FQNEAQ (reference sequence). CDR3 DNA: TGTGCCAGCAGCTCAACTCGGTTCTCCTACAATGAGCAGTTCTTC. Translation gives CASSSTRFSYNEQFF. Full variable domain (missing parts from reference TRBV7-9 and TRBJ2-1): DTGVSQNPRHKITKRGQNVTFRCDPISEHNRLYWYRQTLGQGPEFLTYFQNEAQLEKSRLLSDRFSAERPKGSFSTLEIQRTEQGDSAMYLCASSSTRFSYNEQFFGPGTRLTVL.

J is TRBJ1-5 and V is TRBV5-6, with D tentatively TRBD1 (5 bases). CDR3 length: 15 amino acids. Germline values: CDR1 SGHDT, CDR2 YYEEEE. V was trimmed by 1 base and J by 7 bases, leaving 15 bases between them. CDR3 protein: CASSLRGPRGQPQHF. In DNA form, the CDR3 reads TGTGCCAGCAGCTTGCGGGGCCCGAGAGGACAGCCCCAGCATTTT.

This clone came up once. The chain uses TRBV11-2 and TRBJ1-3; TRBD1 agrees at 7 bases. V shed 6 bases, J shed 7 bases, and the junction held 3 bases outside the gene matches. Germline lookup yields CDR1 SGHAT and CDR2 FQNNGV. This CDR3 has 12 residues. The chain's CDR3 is CASRPRGNTIYF. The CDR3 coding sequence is TGTGCCAGCAGGCCCAGGGGGAACACCATATATTTT. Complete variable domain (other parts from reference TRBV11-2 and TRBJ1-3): EAGVAQSPRYKIIEKRQSVAFWCNPISGHATLYWYQQILGQGPKLLIQFQNNGVVDDSQLPKDRFSAERLKGVDSTLKIQPAKLEDSAVYLCASRPRGNTIYFGEGSWLTVV.

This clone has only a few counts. CDR3 in amino acids: CASSVQDGGYGYTF. The CDR3 DNA reads as TGTGCCAGCAGTGTCCAGGATGGGGGCTATGGCTACACCTTC. The chain combines TRBV6-6 with TRBJ1-2; D possibly corresponds to TRBD1 (5 bases). V was pared by 5 bases and J by 4 bases, with 14 bases between. CDR1 is MNHNY and CDR2 is SVGAGI in the germline V gene (reference sequence). There are 14 residues in the CDR3.

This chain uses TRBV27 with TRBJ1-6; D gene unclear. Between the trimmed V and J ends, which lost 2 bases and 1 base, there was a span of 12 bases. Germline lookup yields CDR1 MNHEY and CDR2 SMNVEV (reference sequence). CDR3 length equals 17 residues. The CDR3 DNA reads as TGTGCCAGCAGTTTAAGGGCAGATAGTTCCTATAATTCACCCCTCCACTTT. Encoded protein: CASSLRADSSYNSPLHF.

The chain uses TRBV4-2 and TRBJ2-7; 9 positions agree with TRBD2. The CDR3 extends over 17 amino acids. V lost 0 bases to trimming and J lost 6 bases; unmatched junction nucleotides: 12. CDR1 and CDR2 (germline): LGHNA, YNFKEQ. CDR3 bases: TGTGCCAGCAGCCAAGAAGATGTCGGCCTAGCGGGGCGCGAGCAGTACTTC. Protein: CASSQEDVGLAGREQYF.

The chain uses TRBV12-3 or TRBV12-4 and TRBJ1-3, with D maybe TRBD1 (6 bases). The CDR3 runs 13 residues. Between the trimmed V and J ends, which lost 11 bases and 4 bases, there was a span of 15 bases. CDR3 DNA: TGTGCCTGCCGGACAGTTTCAGGAAACACCATATATTTT. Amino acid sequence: CACRTVSGNTIYF.